A selection of T cell receptor beta chains follows, all from one sample in a study of blood T cells in healthy people across ages. TCRdb re-derived calls from the 5' RACE reads in MiXCR, one entry per CDR3 protein. The repertoire holds fewer than 600,000 distinct CDR3 sequences, with about 27% as singletons. In addition, the sample was reused for a study of T cells of mothers and their children.

Source material: blood. The receptors originated from a boy aged 2 to 10 in good health. Each CDR3 is given with its conserved first and last residue.

J gene: TRBJ2-1; V gene: TRBV30; CDR3 protein: CVSLSGYNEQFF
J gene: TRBJ2-4; V gene: TRBV7-2; CDR3 protein: CASSLADSYLAKNIQYF
J gene: TRBJ2-3; V gene: TRBV6-6; CDR3 protein: CASSYRLAGGPDTQYF
J gene: -; V gene: TRBV6-6; CDR3 protein: CASSGSTIETQYF
J gene: TRBJ2-7; V gene: TRBV12-3/TRBV12-4; CDR3 protein: CASRGLAGHSYEQYF
J gene: TRBJ1-4; V gene: TRBV6-5; CDR3 protein: CASMRTLNEKLFF
J gene: TRBJ1-1; V gene: TRBV12-3/TRBV12-4; CDR3 protein: CASSHSGTGGTEAFF
J gene: TRBJ1-1; V gene: TRBV15; CDR3 protein: CATSGDGRAEAFF
J gene: TRBJ2-7; V gene: TRBV6-1; CDR3 protein: CSTTRGPPTYEQYF
J gene: TRBJ2-6; V gene: TRBV7-8; CDR3 protein: CASSLAFLGARGAANVLTF
J gene: TRBJ1-4; V gene: TRBV6-5; CDR3 protein: CASLDRAREKLFF
J gene: TRBJ2-7; V gene: TRBV10-3; CDR3 protein: CAISGPLTGSSYEQYF
J gene: TRBJ2-5; V gene: TRBV5-1; CDR3 protein: CARWTDQETQYF
J gene: TRBJ2-1; V gene: TRBV12-3/TRBV12-4; CDR3 protein: CASSPAGNSHEQFF
J gene: TRBJ2-7; V gene: TRBV12-3/TRBV12-4; CDR3 protein: CASRRTESYEQYF
J gene: TRBJ1-1; V gene: TRBV12-3/TRBV12-4; CDR3 protein: CATTRGEGAEAFF
J gene: TRBJ2-5; V gene: TRBV12-3/TRBV12-4; CDR3 protein: CASSSVPPGTQYF
J gene: TRBJ2-1; V gene: TRBV6-1; CDR3 protein: CASSGGRRSSYNEQFF
J gene: TRBJ1-2; V gene: TRBV6-5; CDR3 protein: CASSQTSSGGYTF
J gene: -; V gene: TRBV5-6; CDR3 protein: CASSLGWGGHEQFF
J gene: TRBJ2-1; V gene: TRBV15; CDR3 protein: CATSRGPGLDEQFF
J gene: TRBJ2-5; V gene: TRBV12-3/TRBV12-4; CDR3 protein: CASRAQGYQETQYF
J gene: TRBJ2-5; V gene: TRBV11-2; CDR3 protein: CASSLGRGTGALETQYF
J gene: TRBJ2-5; V gene: TRBV20-1; CDR3 protein: CSVRTGLLQSF
J gene: TRBJ1-2; V gene: TRBV12-3/TRBV12-4; CDR3 protein: CASSTRTGYTF
J gene: TRBJ1-4; V gene: TRBV20-1; CDR3 protein: CSATSGGPGEKLFF
J gene: -; V gene: TRBV12-3/TRBV12-4; CDR3 protein: CASTLTSGELWPYNEQFF
J gene: TRBJ1-1; V gene: TRBV19; CDR3 protein: CASSMEGPSTEAFF
J gene: TRBJ2-1; V gene: TRBV5-4; CDR3 protein: CASSLYGGNEQFF
J gene: TRBJ2-3; V gene: TRBV28; CDR3 protein: CASSETGAEVETQYF
J gene: TRBJ2-5; V gene: TRBV18; CDR3 protein: CASSPPGQVGRETQYF
J gene: TRBJ1-4; V gene: TRBV20-1; CDR3 protein: CSARVGSISEKLFF
J gene: TRBJ1-2; V gene: TRBV12-3/TRBV12-4; CDR3 protein: CASSLDQGYTF
J gene: -; V gene: TRBV7-8; CDR3 protein: CASSLRLGEYGEQFF
J gene: TRBJ2-3; V gene: TRBV4-2; CDR3 protein: CASSETLTDTQYF
J gene: TRBJ2-1; V gene: TRBV14; CDR3 protein: CASSQDNLPLYNEQFF
J gene: TRBJ2-5; V gene: TRBV6-2/TRBV6-3; CDR3 protein: CASMRAGQETQYF
J gene: TRBJ2-4; V gene: TRBV19; CDR3 protein: CASGQGGGIQYF
J gene: TRBJ2-5; V gene: TRBV7-9; CDR3 protein: CASCPALSVQETQYF
J gene: TRBJ1-5; V gene: TRBV12-3/TRBV12-4; CDR3 protein: CASSLVGANQPQHF